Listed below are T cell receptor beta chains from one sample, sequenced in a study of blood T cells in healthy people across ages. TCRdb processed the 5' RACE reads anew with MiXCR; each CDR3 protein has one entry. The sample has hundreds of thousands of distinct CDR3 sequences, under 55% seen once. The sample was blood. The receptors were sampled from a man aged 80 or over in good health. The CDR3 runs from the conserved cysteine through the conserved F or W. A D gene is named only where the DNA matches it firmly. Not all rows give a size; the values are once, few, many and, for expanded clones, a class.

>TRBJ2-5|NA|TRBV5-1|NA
CASQDGRVETQYF
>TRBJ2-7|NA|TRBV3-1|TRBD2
CASSQGAGGPYEQYF
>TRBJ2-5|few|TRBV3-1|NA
CASSLRSAGLETQYF
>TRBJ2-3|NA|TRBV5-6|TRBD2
CASSFGLADYTDTQYF
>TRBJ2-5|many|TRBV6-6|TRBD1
CASSLPGTGQETQYF
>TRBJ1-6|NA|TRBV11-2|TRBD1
CASSLVGDRGNSPLHF
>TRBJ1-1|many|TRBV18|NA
CASSPMRGSGVTEAFF
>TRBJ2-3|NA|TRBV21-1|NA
CASSPYGDRGSVDTQYF
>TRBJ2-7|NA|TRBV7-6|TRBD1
CASSKAPTGGSFEQYF
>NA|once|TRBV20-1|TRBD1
CSARGGTGGHEQYF
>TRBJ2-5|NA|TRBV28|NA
CASTLGTHQETQYF
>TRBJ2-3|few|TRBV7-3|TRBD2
CASSAFLAGGPDTQYF
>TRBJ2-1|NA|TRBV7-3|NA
CASSDPGRHEEQFF
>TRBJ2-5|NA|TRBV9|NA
CASSADPIHEETQYF
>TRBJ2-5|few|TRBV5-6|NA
CASSLELAAQETQYF
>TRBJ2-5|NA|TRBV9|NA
CASSVSVQETQYF
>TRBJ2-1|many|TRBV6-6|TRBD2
CASTTSGRAGFNEQFF
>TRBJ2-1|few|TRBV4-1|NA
CASRFGGTGNEQFF
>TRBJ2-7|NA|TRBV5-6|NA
CASSFWARSSYEQYF
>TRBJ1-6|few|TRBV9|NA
CASSGGENSPLHF
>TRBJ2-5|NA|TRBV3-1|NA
CASSQINEQYF
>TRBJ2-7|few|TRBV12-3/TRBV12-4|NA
CASSSPTGYEQYF
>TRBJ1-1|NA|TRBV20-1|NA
CSASTFQEMNTEAFF
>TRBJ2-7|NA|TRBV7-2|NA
CASSRLESYEQYF
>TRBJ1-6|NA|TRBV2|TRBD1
CASSMTGVENSPLHF
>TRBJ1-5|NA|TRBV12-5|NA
CASGVGHNQPQHF
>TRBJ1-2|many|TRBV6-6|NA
CASKGGQSNYGYTF
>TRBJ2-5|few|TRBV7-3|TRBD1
CASREQGLPQETQYF
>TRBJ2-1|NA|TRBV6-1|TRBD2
CASSRGTSGRAGYNEQFF
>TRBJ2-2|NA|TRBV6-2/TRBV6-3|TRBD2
CASSYAASGRAESGELFF
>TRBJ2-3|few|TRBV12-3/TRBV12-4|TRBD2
CASSLRRGGVDTQYF
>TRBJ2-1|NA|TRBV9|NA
CASSVMGVPYNEQFF
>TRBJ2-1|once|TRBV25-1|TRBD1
CASGGTGNEQFF
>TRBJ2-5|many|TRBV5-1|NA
CASSLVLQQETQYF
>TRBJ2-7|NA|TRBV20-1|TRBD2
CSARDPNGSGGFRFEYF
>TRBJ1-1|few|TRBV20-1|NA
CSARVPLGQHTEAFF